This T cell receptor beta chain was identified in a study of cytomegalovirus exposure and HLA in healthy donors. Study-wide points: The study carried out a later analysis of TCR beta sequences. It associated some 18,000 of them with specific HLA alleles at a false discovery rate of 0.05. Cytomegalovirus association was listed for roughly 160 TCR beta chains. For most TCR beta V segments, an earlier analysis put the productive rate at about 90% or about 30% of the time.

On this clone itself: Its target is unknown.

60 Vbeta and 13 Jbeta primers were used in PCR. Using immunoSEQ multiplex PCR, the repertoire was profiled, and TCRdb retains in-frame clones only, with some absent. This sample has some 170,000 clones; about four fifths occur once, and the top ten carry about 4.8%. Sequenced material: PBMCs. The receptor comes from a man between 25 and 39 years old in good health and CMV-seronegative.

The CDR3 loop reads CASSIRTGGLQYF. DNA for the CDR3: TGTGCCAGCAGTATCCGGACAGGGGGGCTGCAGTACTTC. J is TRBJ2-5 and V is TRBV27; 10 nucleotides align to TRBD1. Germline V gene sequence: CDR1 MNHEY, CDR2 SMNVEV (reference sequence). The CDR3 has 13 residues. V lost 5 bases to trimming and J lost 11 bases; unmatched junction nucleotides: 8.